The next 13 T cell receptor beta chains were all read from a single sample in a study of cytomegalovirus exposure and HLA in healthy donors. The primer mix had 60 Vbeta and 13 Jbeta primers. Produced via immunoSEQ multiplex PCR; TCRdb's table is partial and in-frame only. The repertoire includes over 150,000 clones, around four fifths of them detected once, and over 1% sits in the top ten. The sample taken for sequencing was PBMCs. These receptors came from a woman aged 50 to 60 in good health and CMV-seronegative.

This chain connects TRBV27 to TRBJ1-5; D might be TRBD1 (5 bases). This CDR3 comprises 15 residues. The germline CDR1 and CDR2 sequences are MNHEY and SMNVEV (reference sequence). The germline V and J ends were trimmed by 3 bases and 8 bases, with 17 bases remaining between them. The CDR3 DNA reads as TGTGCCAGCAGTTTGGAGTGGCGGGGCATGGAGCCCCAGCATTTT. Its protein product is CASSLEWRGMEPQHF.

The rearrangement links TRBV28 to TRBJ1-4, with D possibly matching TRBD1 (6 bases). The V gene lost 4 bases and the J gene lost 8 bases, with 11 bases spanning the gap. The CDR3 contains 13 residues. CDR1 is MDHEN, CDR2 SYDVKM, per germline. CDR3 nucleotides: TGTGCCAGCAGTTCACAGGGCGGCGAAAAACTGTTTTTT. Translated: CASSSQGGEKLFF.

The chain uses TRBV18 and TRBJ1-5; D perhaps matches TRBD1 (5 bases). CDR3 length: 14 amino acids. Trimming stripped 2 bases from V and 3 bases from J, with 8 bases between. Germline lookup yields CDR1 KGHSH and CDR2 LQKENI. The CDR3 loop is CASSPGADNQPQHF. CDR3 bases: TGTGCCAGCTCACCAGGGGCAGACAATCAGCCCCAGCATTTT.

The V gene is TRBV7-2, the J gene TRBJ2-7; the match to TRBD2 covers 10 bases. Per the germline V gene, CDR1 is SGHTA and CDR2 is FQGNSA. CDR3 length: 16 amino acids. V trimming: 5 bases; J trimming: 0 bases; junction bases outside the gene matches: 7. The CDR3 region is CASSLTSSGSSYEQYF. The DNA of the CDR3 is TGTGCCAGCAGCCTGACCTCTAGCGGGAGCTCCTACGAGCAGTACTTC.

The J gene is TRBJ1-4, the V gene TRBV18, with D possibly being TRBD1 (5 bases). The ends were cut back, 5 bases at V and 8 bases at J, with 18 bases in the middle. The CDR3 is 15 residues long. The germline V gene encodes CDR1 KGHSH and CDR2 LQKENI. The CDR3 region is CASSLIAQGREKLFF. In DNA form, the CDR3 reads TGTGCCAGCTCATTGATCGCGCAGGGTCGAGAAAAACTGTTTTTT.

The V call is TRBV5-1, the J call TRBJ2-1; TRBD1 matches at 8 bases. Germline values: CDR1 SGHRS, CDR2 YFSETQ. With V trimmed by 5 bases and J by 5 bases, 3 bases remained unmatched. The CDR3 runs 13 residues. Written as DNA, the CDR3 is TGCGCCAGCAGGAGGGACAGGAACAATGAGCAGTTCTTC. Residues: CASRRDRNNEQFF. Together with reference TRBV5-1 and TRBJ2-1, the CDR3 gives the full variable domain: KAGVTQTPRYLIKTRGQQVTLSCSPISGHRSVSWYQQTPGQGLQFLFEYFSETQRNKGNFPGRFSGRQFSNSRSEMNVSTLELGDSALYLCASRRDRNNEQFFGPGTRLTVL.

The V call is TRBV9, the J call TRBJ1-3; D gene ambiguous. There are 14 residues in the CDR3. V lost 4 bases to trimming and J lost 0 bases, with 8 bases between them. CDR1 and CDR2 (germline): SGDLS, YYNGEE. CDR3: CASSFYSSGNTIYF. The CDR3 region has the DNA TGTGCCAGCAGCTTCTACAGCTCTGGAAACACCATATATTTT.

This clone is a singleton in its sample. The chain uses TRBV5-4 and TRBJ2-5; unclear D gene. The CDR3 has 14 amino acids. V was shortened by 0 bases and J by 2 bases, with 8 bases between the two germline ends. Germline CDR1 reads SGHNT; CDR2 reads YYREEE (reference sequence). CDR3 nucleotide sequence: TGTGCCAGCAGCTTGGGTACTTTACAAGAGACCCAGTACTTC. Protein: CASSLGTLQETQYF.

A few counts support this clone. The gene calls are TRBV19 and TRBJ1-4; the match to TRBD1 covers 7 bases. V shed 6 bases and J 0 bases; nucleotides not matched to a gene: 4. The germline CDR1 and CDR2 sequences are LNHDA and SQIVND (reference sequence). The CDR3 loop spans 15 amino acids. DNA of the CDR3: TGTGCCAGTAGAAACGGACAGGCAACTAATGAAAAACTGTTTTTT. As protein: CASRNGQATNEKLFF.

Remarks on this clone: This sample also contains other DNA sequences that code for the same CDR3. J is TRBJ2-1 and V is TRBV5-4; no clear D. The CDR3 consists of 14 residues. With 1 base removed from V and 0 bases from J, the gap between germline ends came to 5 bases. The germline V gene has CDR1 SGHNT and CDR2 YYREEE (reference sequence). CDR3 in amino acids: CASSLKSSYNEQFF. The CDR3 DNA follows: TGTGCCAGCAGCTTGAAGAGCTCCTACAATGAGCAGTTCTTC.

This chain links TRBV25-1 with TRBJ2-1; 10 bases fit TRBD2. Germline trimming cut 6 bases from V and 8 bases from J; bases unmatched to any gene: 4. Per germline, CDR1 MGHDK and CDR2 SYGVNS. This CDR3 spans 13 amino acids. The CDR3, as DNA: TGTGCCAGCAGCAGAGCGGGAGGGGATGAGCAGTTCTTC. This sequence encodes CASSRAGGDEQFF. Supplemented by reference TRBV25-1 and TRBJ2-1, the full variable domain reads EADIYQTPRYLVIGTGKKITLECSQTMGHDKMYWYQQDPGMELHLIHYSYGVNSTEKGDLSSESTVSRIRTEHFPLTLESARPSHTSQYLCASSRAGGDEQFFGPGTRLTVL.

CDR3 amino acids: CASSPRTSGGADEQFF. CDR3 DNA: TGTGCCAGCAGCCCGCGGACTAGCGGGGGGGCAGATGAGCAGTTCTTC. The J gene is TRBJ2-1, the V gene TRBV14, with TRBD2 matching over 15 bases. The trim removed 4 bases at V and 8 bases at J, leaving 6 bases unmatched. Per the germline V gene, CDR1 is SGHDN and CDR2 is FVKESK. CDR3 length equals 16 residues.

The rearrangement uses TRBV5-6 and TRBJ1-2; 7 nucleotides line up with TRBD1. The length of the CDR3 is 14 residues. Losses at the gene ends were 6 bases for V and 3 bases for J; bases not matched to a gene: 8. CDR1 is SGHDT and CDR2 is YYEEEE in the germline V gene. CDR3 DNA sequence: TGTGCCAGCACCTACCAGGGACAGCACTATGGCTACACCTTC. Translating it yields CASTYQGQHYGYTF.